This T cell receptor (beta chain) was obtained from a study of monozygotic twins with inflammatory bowel disease. TCRdb reprocessed the 5' RACE reads, keeping one entry per CDR3 protein, no DNA. The sample shows 400,000 to 500,000 distinct CDR3 sequences, and about 2.3% sits with its ten largest clones. This sequence originates from a human donor with ulcerative colitis or Crohn's disease, or a healthy co-twin of an affected twin (not recorded which). Material: blood.

The CDR3 sequence: CASRGAYRGTGELFF. The V and J genes are TRBV27 and TRBJ2-2; TCRdb gives TRBD1 as the D gene, but with no DNA this cannot be confirmed. The CDR3 extends over 15 amino acids. CDR1 is MNHEY and CDR2 is SMNVEV in the germline V gene (reference sequence).